Below, 30 T cell receptor beta chains from the same sample are listed, as sequenced in a study of Ad26.COV2.S vaccination and SARS-CoV-2 variants. The treatment here: 19 received Ad26.COV2.S at low or high dose, single or two shots; 5 received placebo; per-sample allocation not given. It was on day 63 after the first vaccine or placebo injection that samples were taken. The table came from immunoSEQ multiplex PCR; TCRdb's copy has only in-frame clones and leaves some out. Of more than 350,000 clones listed, about nine tenths are singletons. The material sequenced was peripheral blood, taken in a trial of Ad26.COV2.S vaccine versus placebo. Receptors were obtained from a person between 18 and 59 years old who received the Ad26.COV2.S COVID-19 vaccine or a placebo.

The rearrangement joins TRBV6-2 or TRBV6-3 to TRBJ2-2, with 7 bases identical to TRBD2. The CDR3 runs 19 residues. Germline V gives CDR1 MNHEY, CDR2 SVGEGT. Germline trimming cut 0 bases from V and 5 bases from J; bases unmatched to any gene: 15. Written as DNA, the CDR3 is TGTGCCAGCAGTTACTCGATAATGGGGCGGGAGTCTCGGACCGGGGAGCTGTTTTTT. It specifies CASSYSIMGRESRTGELFF.

The chain joins TRBV11-2 to TRBJ2-2; tentatively, D is TRBD2 (5 bases). The CDR3 covers 15 residues. Trimming took off 1 base at V and 5 bases at J, with 11 bases between the two ends. Germline V gene sequence: CDR1 SGHAT, CDR2 FQNNGV. The CDR3 reads CASSLGQLGTGELFF. The CDR3 DNA reads TGTGCCAGCAGCTTAGGACAACTAGGGACCGGGGAGCTGTTTTTT. Full variable domain (missing parts from reference TRBV11-2 and TRBJ2-2): EAGVAQSPRYKIIEKRQSVAFWCNPISGHATLYWYQQILGQGPKLLIQFQNNGVVDDSQLPKDRFSAERLKGVDSTLKIQPAKLEDSAVYLCASSLGQLGTGELFFGEGSRLTVL.

This sequence joins TRBV11-2 and TRBJ2-7; no clear D. There are 11 residues in the CDR3. Germline V lookup: CDR1 SGHAT, CDR2 FQNNGV. V dropped 5 bases and J dropped 4 bases, with 6 bases sitting between them. CDR3: CASSPQYEQYF. The CDR3 DNA sequence: TGTGCCAGCAGCCCCCAGTACGAGCAGTACTTC.

The rearrangement uses TRBV30 and TRBJ1-3; D is unclear. The ends were cut back, 3 bases at V and 3 bases at J, with 12 bases in the middle. The CDR3 is 14 residues long. The germline CDR1 and CDR2 sequences are GTSNPN and SVGIG (reference sequence). The CDR3: CAWRIGMVGNTIYF. The CDR3 DNA sequence: TGTGCCTGGAGGATAGGGATGGTTGGAAACACCATATATTTT.

This chain connects TRBV6-5 to TRBJ1-4, with 9 bases matching TRBD1. Germline values: CDR1 MNHEY, CDR2 SVGAGI. V was clipped by 6 bases and J by 8 bases; unmatched bases: 7. The CDR3 sequence is 14 residues long. The CDR3 nucleotides read TGTGCCAGCAGCTTAAGGGGACAGGGCGAAAAACTGTTTTTT. Translating it yields CASSLRGQGEKLFF.

This sequence joins TRBV5-1 and TRBJ2-3; the D gene could be TRBD1 or TRBD2 (5 bases each). The V end was cut by 4 bases, the J end by 2 bases, with 11 bases between. The CDR3 is 14 amino acids. CDR1 is SGHRS, CDR2 YFSETQ, per germline. The CDR3 spells CASSPGAPTDTQYF. The CDR3 region has the DNA TGCGCCAGCAGCCCCGGGGCCCCCACAGATACGCAGTATTTT.

The chain is built from TRBV5-1 and TRBJ1-1; D uncertain. CDR3 size: 13 residues. In germline, CDR1 is SGHRS, CDR2 YFSETQ. V lost 1 base and J 1 base, leaving 5 bases between the germline ends. The CDR3 protein is CASSLKQNTEAFF. DNA for the CDR3: TGCGCCAGCAGCTTGAAACAGAACACTGAAGCTTTCTTT.

The sample holds one count of this clone. The gene calls are TRBV7-2 and TRBJ2-5, with D unresolved. CDR1 is SGHTA, CDR2 FQGNSA, per germline. The V end was cut by 5 bases, the J end by 0 bases, with 10 bases between. CDR3 length: 14 residues. The CDR3 sequence is CASSPRLNQETQYF. DNA for the CDR3: TGTGCCAGCAGCCCCCGTTTAAACCAAGAGACCCAGTACTTC.

V is TRBV6-5 and J is TRBJ2-3; 9 nucleotides match TRBD2. The V gene end was trimmed by 6 bases and the J gene end by 5 bases; junction bases not matched to a gene: 9. The CDR3 sequence is 15 residues long. Germline V gene lookup returns CDR1 MNHEY and CDR2 SVGAGI. CDR3 coding DNA: TGTGCCAGCAGAGATAGCGGGAGTATTAGAGATACGCAGTATTTT. Its protein product is CASRDSGSIRDTQYF.

This chain links TRBV7-9 with TRBJ1-1; D may be TRBD1 (6 bases). This CDR3 region has 16 residues. The V end was cut by 3 bases, the J end by 0 bases, with 14 bases between. The V gene's germline CDR1 is SEHNR and CDR2 FQNEAQ (reference sequence). CDR3 sequence reads: CASSLAGTPMNTEAFF. The CDR3 DNA is TGTGCCAGCAGCTTGGCCGGGACACCAATGAACACTGAAGCTTTCTTT.

The rearrangement joins TRBV30 to TRBJ2-7; 8 bases are a match to TRBD2. The CDR3 length is 15 residues. J gave up 4 bases and V 0 bases, and 8 bases lay outside the gene matches. Germline CDR1 reads GTSNPN; CDR2 reads SVGIG (reference sequence). CDR3 bases: TGTGCCTGGAGTGTCTTCGGGAGGGCCGGTTACGAGCAGTACTTC. Amino acid sequence: CAWSVFGRAGYEQYF.

The chain carries TRBV29-1 and TRBJ2-1; D is uncertain. V was cut by 8 bases and J by 4 bases, with 15 bases left in between. The length of the CDR3 is 13 residues. Germline V gives CDR1 SQVTM, CDR2 ANQGSEA. CDR3 sequence: CSTSTPRYNEQFF. The DNA of the CDR3 is TGCAGCACCAGTACCCCAAGATACAATGAGCAGTTCTTC.

This chain uses TRBV25-1 with TRBJ1-1, with D perhaps matching TRBD1 (6 bases). Trimming pared 0 bases from V and 4 bases from J, leaving 15 bases between. Germline V gene sequence: CDR1 MGHDK, CDR2 SYGVNS. The CDR3 has 16 residues. The chain's CDR3 is CASSEYADRRATEAFF. For the CDR3, the DNA is TGTGCCAGCAGTGAATACGCCGACAGGCGGGCCACTGAAGCTTTCTTT.

This chain joins TRBV10-3 and TRBJ2-3, with D unclear. This CDR3 comprises 14 residues. CDR1 and CDR2 (germline): ENHRY, SYGVKD. V dropped 6 bases and J dropped 0 bases, with 10 bases sitting between them. CDR3 in amino acids: CAISLGRSTDTQYF. The CDR3 DNA reads TGTGCCATCAGCCTAGGCAGGAGCACAGATACGCAGTATTTT.

This chain connects TRBV15 to TRBJ2-1; D may be TRBD2 (6 bases). Germline CDR1 reads LNHNV; CDR2 reads YYDKDF (reference sequence). The CDR3 has 16 amino acids. The V end was cut by 0 bases, the J end by 8 bases, with 17 bases between. The CDR3 DNA reads TGTGCCACCAGCAGAGAACAAGGTCGTCTAGCGTATGAGCAGTTCTTC. It translates to CATSREQGRLAYEQFF.

The V gene is TRBV29-1, the J gene TRBJ1-2, with D possibly TRBD1 on 5 matching bases. The V end was cut by 6 bases, the J end by 5 bases, with 16 bases between. CDR3 length equals 13 residues. Germline CDR1 reads SQVTM; CDR2 reads ANQGSEA. CDR3 DNA: TGCAGCGTCCTCCTGGGGGTTGATTATGGCTACACCTTC. As protein: CSVLLGVDYGYTF. Full variable domain (missing parts from reference TRBV29-1 and TRBJ1-2): SAVISQKPSRDICQRGTSLTIQCQVDSQVTMMFWYRQQPGQSLTLIATANQGSEATYESGFVIDKFPISRPNLTFSTLTVSNMSPEDSSIYLCSVLLGVDYGYTFGSGTRLTVV.

The V and J genes are TRBV5-1 and TRBJ2-1, with TRBD2 identical over 14 bases. V was pared by 3 bases and J by 6 bases, with 5 bases of the junction left unmatched. Germline CDR1 SGHRS, CDR2 YFSETQ. CDR3 length: 16 residues. CDR3 sequence: CASSSTGLAGVNEQFF. DNA of the CDR3: TGCGCCAGCAGCTCAACGGGACTAGCGGGAGTCAATGAGCAGTTCTTC.

The chain couples TRBV5-1 to TRBJ1-2, with 7 bases that match TRBD1. Trimming cost V 4 bases and J 5 bases; bases outside gene matches: 17. The CDR3 sequence is 17 residues long. Germline V CDR1 and CDR2: SGHRS, YFSETQ. The CDR3 coding sequence is TGCGCCAGCAGCCCCTATATCCGACAGGGAGATAAGTATGGCTACACCTTC. Translated: CASSPYIRQGDKYGYTF.

This clone was seen a handful of times. The rearrangement uses TRBV6-5 and TRBJ2-7; 8 bases map to TRBD1. There are 15 residues in the CDR3. The V and J ends lost 7 bases and 0 bases, in that order; junction bases with no gene match: 8. Per germline, CDR1 MNHEY and CDR2 SVGAGI. The DNA for the CDR3 is TGTGCCAGCACCAAGACAGGGGTCGGCTCCTACGAGCAGTACTTC. It specifies CASTKTGVGSYEQYF.

J is TRBJ2-7 and V is TRBV5-1; no firm D call. Deletions cut 2 bases from V and 5 bases from J, with 11 bases between. This CDR3 has 13 residues. Per germline, CDR1 SGHRS and CDR2 YFSETQ. CDR3 DNA sequence: TGCGCCAGCAGCTTTAACAGTTTTAACGAGCAGTACTTC. It specifies CASSFNSFNEQYF.

The chain combines TRBV2 with TRBJ2-7; 10 bases align to TRBD1. CDR1 SNHLY and CDR2 FYNNEI come from the germline V gene. V lost 6 bases to trimming and J lost 1 base; unmatched junction nucleotides: 3. The CDR3 has 14 amino acids. CDR3 sequence: CASRPGQGSYEQYF. CDR3 DNA: TGTGCCAGCAGGCCGGGACAGGGGTCCTACGAGCAGTACTTC.

This chain joins TRBV30 and TRBJ2-3; 9 bases map to TRBD2. With V trimmed by 0 bases and J by 9 bases, 10 bases remained unmatched. Per germline, CDR1 GTSNPN and CDR2 SVGIG (reference sequence). CDR3 length: 15 residues. The CDR3 loop reads CAWSVRAGGLETQYF. Written as DNA, the CDR3 is TGTGCCTGGAGTGTACGAGCGGGGGGTCTTGAGACGCAGTATTTT.

The V call is TRBV30, the J call TRBJ1-2; tentative D call: TRBD1 (6 bases). The CDR3 consists of 15 residues. Germline CDR1 reads GTSNPN; CDR2 reads SVGIG (reference sequence). V lost 3 bases and J lost 3, with 17 bases in between. The CDR3 protein is CAWSTPSGADYGYTF. CDR3 sequence (DNA): TGTGCCTGGAGCACACCGTCAGGGGCCGACTATGGCTACACCTTC.

This sequence joins TRBV4-3 and TRBJ2-7; D uncertain. The CDR3 totals 13 residues. V dropped 2 bases and J dropped 3 bases, with 8 bases sitting between them. The germline CDR1 and CDR2 sequences are LGHNA and YSLEER. CDR3 nucleotides: TGCGCCAGCAGCCAACTCCCTAACTACGAGCAGTACTTC. It specifies CASSQLPNYEQYF.

This chain joins TRBV10-3 and TRBJ2-7; D is unresolved. CDR3 length: 15 residues. V lost 0 bases to trimming and J lost 0 bases, with 9 bases between them. Germline loops: CDR1 ENHRY, CDR2 SYGVKD. The CDR3 DNA is TGTGCCATCAGTGAGTCCGGTTCCCGCTCCTACGAGCAGTACTTC. Residues: CAISESGSRSYEQYF.

DNA of the CDR3: TGTGCCAGCAGCGTAGAAGAGGGGGCCAGGACAGATACGCAGTATTTT. Residues: CASSVEEGARTDTQYF. The rearrangement links TRBV9 to TRBJ2-3, with TRBD1 identical over 7 bases. V shed 0 bases, J shed 3 bases, and the junction held 7 bases outside the gene matches. The CDR3 extends over 16 amino acids. Germline loops: CDR1 SGDLS, CDR2 YYNGEE. Combining the CDR3 with reference TRBV9 and TRBJ2-3 gives the whole variable domain DSGVTQTPKHLITATGQRVTLRCSPRSGDLSVYWYQQSLDQGLQFLIQYYNGEERAKGNILERFSAQQFPDLHSELNLSSLELGDSALYFCASSVEEGARTDTQYFGPGTRLTVL.

V and J are TRBV27 and TRBJ1-2, with D tentatively TRBD1 (5 bases). Germline loops: CDR1 MNHEY, CDR2 SMNVEV (reference sequence). V was shortened by 4 bases and J by 1 base, with 7 bases between the two germline ends. CDR3 length: 13 amino acids. CDR3 DNA sequence: TGTGCCAGCAGTTGGGACGGTAACTATGGCTACACCTTC. It translates to CASSWDGNYGYTF.

The CDR3 region is CASSPNHQLASSGNTIYF. The CDR3 DNA reads as TGTGCCAGCAGCCCAAATCACCAGCTGGCGAGCTCTGGAAACACCATATATTTT. The gene calls are TRBV3-1 (or the pseudogene TRBV3-2) and TRBJ1-3; D is ambiguous. The CDR3 covers 18 residues. The V and J ends lost 4 bases and 0 bases respectively, with 19 bases between them. Germline CDR1 and CDR2: LGHDT and YNNKEL (reference sequence).

The CDR3 sequence: CASSWAQLGTEAFF. In DNA, the CDR3 is TGTGCCAGCAGTTGGGCTCAGCTGGGGACTGAAGCTTTCTTT. This chain links TRBV28 with TRBJ1-1; D gene uncertain. V was clipped by 4 bases and J by 5 bases, with 14 bases between them. This CDR3 is 14 amino acids long. Looked up from germline, CDR1 is MDHEN and CDR2 is SYDVKM.

The chain recombines TRBV4-2 with TRBJ2-1; tentatively, D is TRBD2 (5 bases). Germline CDR1 reads LGHNA; CDR2 reads YNFKEQ. The CDR3 is 12 residues long. V was pared by 4 bases and J by 9 bases, with 10 bases between. CDR3 DNA sequence: TGTGCCAGCAGCCTCTCCCGGGGTGAGCAGTTCTTC. Its translation: CASSLSRGEQFF.